One and the same sample provided the 23 T cell receptor beta chains below, sequenced in a study of CD8 T cells in Susac syndrome. Random-hexamer reverse transcription was applied to about 0.5 to 1 ug RNA. TCRdb fed the immunoSEQ multiplex PCR reads into MiXCR, producing one record per CDR3 protein. Altogether fewer than 200,000 distinct CDR3 sequences are present, 85% to 95% being singletons, with the ten largest covering 0.15% to 0.2%. The sequencing sample was made of CD8+ T cells from PBMCs. All receptors derive from a human donor with multiple sclerosis.

The chain has TRBV3-1 and TRBJ2-1; no reliable D call. The germline CDR1 and CDR2 sequences are LGHDT and YNNKEL (reference sequence). V dropped 1 base and J dropped 10 bases, with 11 bases sitting between them. This CDR3 has 13 amino acids. The CDR3 nucleotides read TGTGCCAGCAGCCAAGGACTTGGCAGGGAGCAGTTCTTC. Its protein is CASSQGLGREQFF.

The chain uses TRBV20-1 and TRBJ2-7; D perhaps matches TRBD2 (5 bases). This CDR3 contains 14 residues. Germline V lookup: CDR1 DFQATT, CDR2 SNEGSKA (reference sequence). The V and J ends lost 3 bases and 1 base respectively, with 13 bases between them. The CDR3 reads CSARPGIGSYEQYF. DNA of the CDR3: TGCAGTGCTAGGCCCGGGATTGGGTCCTACGAGCAGTACTTC.

The chain is built from TRBV7-2 and TRBJ2-2; possibly TRBD2 for D (5 bases). Trimming left V 5 bases short and J 8 bases short, with 18 bases between. The CDR3 runs 15 residues. CDR1 is SGHTA, CDR2 FQGNSA, per germline. The CDR3 coding sequence is TGTGCCAGCAGCGGTAGCGCGGTGATTGGTGGGGAGCTGTTTTTT. Translation: CASSGSAVIGGELFF.

V is TRBV25-1 and J is TRBJ1-6, with D unclear. CDR3 size: 16 residues. Germline lookup yields CDR1 MGHDK and CDR2 SYGVNS. The V end was cut by 3 bases, the J end by 7 bases, with 16 bases between. As DNA, the CDR3 is TGTGCCAGCAGTGATTTTCTGAATCGGGAAAATTCACCCCTCCACTTT. Encoded protein: CASSDFLNRENSPLHF.

On this clonotype: Its ends do not fully match the called genes, so a read error is possible. The gene calls are TRBV28 and TRBJ2-7; 11 bases line up with TRBD2. CDR3 length: 13 residues. The germline gives CDR1 MDHEN, CDR2 SYDVKM. As DNA, the CDR3 is TGTGCCAGCAGTTTCGCGACTAGCGGGAAGCTCCGCTTC. This translates into CASSFATSGKLRF. The whole variable domain, remainder taken from reference TRBV28 and TRBJ2-7, is DVKVTQSSRYLVKRTGEKVFLECVQDMDHENMFWYRQDPGLGLRLIYFSYDVKMKEKGDIPEGYSVSREKKERFSLILESASTNQTSMYLCASSFATSGKLRFGPGTRLTVT.

This clonotype was recorded only once. The CDR3 loop is CASSPTVPTYEQYF. The DNA for the CDR3 is TGTGCCAGCAGTCCGACAGTACCAACCTACGAGCAGTACTTC. This rearrangement joins TRBV27 to TRBJ2-7, with D perhaps TRBD1 (5 bases). Germline V lookup: CDR1 MNHEY, CDR2 SMNVEV (reference sequence). There are 14 residues in the CDR3. Trimming cost V 5 bases and J 2 bases, with 13 bases left between them.

V is TRBV20-1 and J is TRBJ2-2; D unclear. CDR3 size: 17 residues. The germline gives CDR1 DFQATT, CDR2 SNEGSKA (reference sequence). Trimming pared 3 bases from V and 0 bases from J, leaving 17 bases between. The CDR3 loop is CSASRARIPANTGELFF. CDR3 nucleotide sequence: TGCAGTGCTAGTAGGGCCAGAATACCCGCGAACACCGGGGAGCTGTTTTTT.

This CDR3 reads CSVEGGTLYNEQFF. The DNA for the CDR3 is TGCAGCGTTGAGGGCGGGACCCTATACAATGAGCAGTTCTTC. The rearrangement links TRBV29-1 to TRBJ2-1; TRBD2 is a possible D gene (6 bases). The CDR3 has 14 residues. Looked up from germline, CDR1 is SQVTM and CDR2 is ANQGSEA. V lost 3 bases and J 4 bases, leaving 13 bases between the germline ends.

The V call is TRBV7-9, the J call TRBJ2-3, with 9 bases fitting TRBD1. The CDR3 runs 15 residues. V lost 4 bases and J lost 2; bases outside the gene matches: 4. CDR1 and CDR2 (germline): SEHNR, FQNEAQ (reference sequence). The CDR3 nucleotides read TGTGCCAGCAGCTCCGGGACAGGGTACACAGATACGCAGTATTTT. Protein: CASSSGTGYTDTQYF.

The chain joins TRBV6-5 to TRBJ2-7; no definite D call. Trimming took 9 bases from V and 2 from J, leaving 14 bases between them. Germline V gives CDR1 MNHEY, CDR2 SVGAGI. The CDR3 is 13 residues long. CDR3 sequence (DNA): TGTGCCAGTTCTGCCGAGGACCCCTACGAGCAGTACTTC. It encodes CASSAEDPYEQYF.

The chain links TRBV4-1 to TRBJ2-7, with 9 bases aligning to TRBD1. This CDR3 spans 13 amino acids. From germline, CDR1 is MGHRA and CDR2 YSYEKL. Germline trimming cut 1 base from V and 6 bases from J; bases unmatched to any gene: 1. As DNA, the CDR3 is TGCGCCAGCAGCCAAGCGGACAGGGGCGAGCAGTACTTC. Amino acid sequence: CASSQADRGEQYF.

The chain is built from TRBV5-6 and TRBJ1-5; the D gene is possibly TRBD1 (5 bases). Trimming shortened V by 0 bases and J by 3 bases, and 7 bases separated the two germline ends. The CDR3 extends over 14 amino acids. CDR1 is SGHDT and CDR2 is YYEEEE in the germline V gene. In nucleotides, the CDR3 is TGTGCCAGCAGCTTGGAGGGGAACAATCAGCCCCAGCATTTT. It yields the protein CASSLEGNNQPQHF. The variable domain in full, with the rest retrieved from reference TRBV5-6 and TRBJ1-5, is DAGVTQSPTHLIKTRGQQVTLRCSPKSGHDTVSWYQQALGQGPQFIFQYYEEEERQRGNFPDRFSGHQFPNYSSELNVNALLLGDSALYLCASSLEGNNQPQHFGDGTRLSIL.

The rearrangement joins TRBV11-2 to TRBJ2-7, with TRBD2 as a possible D gene (5 bases). Germline loops: CDR1 SGHAT, CDR2 FQNNGV. The V end lost 0 bases, the J end lost 3 bases, and 12 bases lay between the germline ends. There are 15 residues in the CDR3. The CDR3 region has the DNA TGTGCCAGCAGCTTAGATAGCGCAGGATTCTACGAGCAGTACTTC. Translation: CASSLDSAGFYEQYF. Variable domain in full (rest from reference TRBV11-2 and TRBJ2-7): EAGVAQSPRYKIIEKRQSVAFWCNPISGHATLYWYQQILGQGPKLLIQFQNNGVVDDSQLPKDRFSAERLKGVDSTLKIQPAKLEDSAVYLCASSLDSAGFYEQYFGPGTRLTVT.

V is TRBV12-3 or TRBV12-4 and J is TRBJ2-1, with unresolved D. Trimming removed 3 bases from V and 10 bases from J, with 16 bases in between. The CDR3 loop spans 14 amino acids. The CDR3 reads CASSLADTMIEQFF. The CDR3 DNA reads as TGTGCCAGCAGTTTGGCGGATACAATGATAGAGCAGTTCTTC.

The rearrangement uses TRBV9 and TRBJ2-1; TRBD1 might be the D (6 bases). CDR1 is SGDLS, CDR2 YYNGEE, per germline. Trimming shortened V by 4 bases and J by 0 bases, and 11 bases separated the two germline ends. The CDR3 spans 15 residues. CDR3 nucleotide sequence: TGTGCCAGCAGCATTACAGGGAGCTCCTACAATGAGCAGTTCTTC. As protein: CASSITGSSYNEQFF.

For the CDR3, the DNA is TGTGCCTGGAGTGCTGGGACTAGTGTTTTTTCCGAGCAGTACTTC. Its protein is CAWSAGTSVFSEQYF. The V call is TRBV30, the J call TRBJ2-7; 8 bases match TRBD2. The CDR3 is 15 residues long. The ends lost 1 base at V and 6 bases at J; junction bases unmatched: 11. Germline CDR1 is GTSNPN and CDR2 is SVGIG (reference sequence).

This clonotype has just one count. The CDR3 reads CSARLQGGALNDEQFF. In DNA form, the CDR3 reads TGCAGTGCTAGGCTCCAAGGGGGCGCCTTAAATGATGAGCAGTTCTTC. The chain uses TRBV20-1 and TRBJ2-1, with TRBD1 identical over 7 bases. Looked up from germline, CDR1 is DFQATT and CDR2 is SNEGSKA (reference sequence). J lost 8 bases, V lost 3 bases, and 16 bases had no gene match. This CDR3 has 16 residues.

This sequence joins TRBV3-1 and TRBJ2-1; weak D call: TRBD2 (5 bases). This CDR3 has 18 amino acids. The V gene lost 2 bases and the J gene lost 2 bases, with 19 bases spanning the gap. Germline V lookup: CDR1 LGHDT, CDR2 YNNKEL (reference sequence). The CDR3 DNA is TGTGCCAGCAGCCAATCATTAATGCAGCGGCTAACCTACAATGAGCAGTTCTTC. The encoded protein is CASSQSLMQRLTYNEQFF.

The chain couples TRBV5-1 to TRBJ2-3; D may be TRBD1 (5 bases). V lost 1 base to trimming and J lost 4 bases, with 13 bases between them. This CDR3 comprises 15 residues. The germline V gene has CDR1 SGHRS and CDR2 YFSETQ. The CDR3 loop reads CASSLRGGPADTQYF. DNA for the CDR3: TGCGCCAGCAGCTTGAGGGGCGGTCCGGCAGATACGCAGTATTTT.

A single count supports this clonotype. The genes are TRBV11-2 and TRBJ1-2, with a weak D call TRBD1 (5 bases). Germline V CDR1 and CDR2: SGHAT, FQNNGV. V shed 5 bases and J shed 3 bases, with 28 bases lying between them. CDR3 length: 19 residues. The CDR3 loop reads CASSPLRYPLRTGDYGYTF. For the CDR3, the DNA is TGTGCCAGCAGCCCATTACGCTATCCCCTCAGGACGGGGGACTATGGCTACACCTTC.

This chain joins TRBV29-1 and TRBJ2-7; 11 bases map to TRBD1. Per germline, CDR1 SQVTM and CDR2 ANQGSEA. Unmatched junction bases numbered 10, after V lost 6 bases and J lost 6 bases. The CDR3 spans 14 residues. The CDR3 region has the DNA TGCAGCGTCCTTGTCAGGGACAGGGGGGGCGAGCAGTACTTC. Its translation is CSVLVRDRGGEQYF.

The chain joins TRBV7-9 to TRBJ2-7; a weak D match, TRBD1 (7 bases). CDR3 length equals 14 residues. Germline CDR1 SEHNR, CDR2 FQNEAQ (reference sequence). V was clipped by 5 bases and J by 7 bases, with 18 bases between them. CDR3 residues: CASSPAGGYGEQYF. CDR3 DNA sequence: TGTGCCAGCAGCCCCGCAGGGGGGTACGGGGAGCAGTACTTC. Variable domain in full (rest from reference TRBV7-9 and TRBJ2-7): DTGVSQNPRHKITKRGQNVTFRCDPISEHNRLYWYRQTLGQGPEFLTYFQNEAQLEKSRLLSDRFSAERPKGSFSTLEIQRTEQGDSAMYLCASSPAGGYGEQYFGPGTRLTVT.

The V call is TRBV9, the J call TRBJ2-7; a possible D gene is TRBD1 (6 bases). The germline V and J ends were trimmed by 0 bases and 2 bases, with 9 bases remaining between them. Per germline, CDR1 SGDLS and CDR2 YYNGEE. CDR3 length: 14 residues. Here the CDR3 reads CASSVADRTYEQYF. In nucleotides, the CDR3 is TGTGCCAGCAGCGTAGCTGACAGGACCTACGAGCAGTACTTC.